The 15 T cell receptor beta chains presented below share a single source sample, sequenced in a study of blood T cell repertoires in COVID-19. Here immunoSEQ multiplex PCR was the method, and the copy in TCRdb shows in-frame clones only, minus some. The table lists roughly 150,000 clones, about 87% of them singletons, with about 2.5% in the top ten. The sample consisted of peripheral blood. These receptors were obtained from a woman aged 80 or over with COVID-19, enrolled during active disease.

The rearrangement uses TRBV5-4 and TRBJ2-3, with TRBD2 identical over 7 bases. The CDR3 extends over 15 amino acids. CDR1 is SGHNT and CDR2 is YYREEE in the germline V gene (reference sequence). V gave up 4 bases and J gave up 0 bases; unmatched junction bases: 5. CDR3 nucleotide sequence: TGTGCCAGCAGCGCGACTAGCTCTAGCACAGATACGCAGTATTTT. Protein product: CASSATSSSTDTQYF.

This clone is a singleton in its sample. The V call is TRBV18, the J call TRBJ2-5; a possible D gene is TRBD2 (6 bases). Germline loops: CDR1 KGHSH, CDR2 LQKENI. This CDR3 is 15 amino acids long. Trimming cost V 3 bases and J 2 bases, with 13 bases left between them. This CDR3 is CASSPLPRGQETQYF. DNA for the CDR3: TGTGCCAGCTCACCCCTTCCGCGGGGACAAGAGACCCAGTACTTC.

This sequence joins TRBV6-6 and TRBJ1-4; D is perhaps TRBD1 (5 bases). Germline values: CDR1 MNHNY, CDR2 SVGAGI (reference sequence). Trimming cost V 6 bases and J 0 bases, with 26 bases left between them. The CDR3 has 20 residues. DNA for the CDR3: TGTGCCAGCAGCGAGAGGTCCGGGGGATTGAGGACATCAACTAATGAAAAACTGTTTTTT. Its translation is CASSERSGGLRTSTNEKLFF.

V is TRBV11-1 and J is TRBJ1-1; TRBD1 aligns across 8 bases. V trimming: 3 bases; J trimming: 6 bases; junction bases outside the gene matches: 9. This CDR3 contains 15 residues. Germline values: CDR1 SGHAT, CDR2 FQDESV (reference sequence). The CDR3 region is CASSFGQGSFAEAFF. The CDR3 nucleotides read TGTGCCAGCAGCTTTGGACAGGGATCGTTCGCTGAAGCTTTCTTT. Filled out from reference TRBV11-1 and TRBJ1-1, the complete variable domain reads EAEVAQSPRYKITEKSQAVAFWCDPISGHATLYWYRQILGQGPELLVQFQDESVVDDSQLPKDRFSAERLKGVDSTLKIQPAELGDSAMYLCASSFGQGSFAEAFFGQGTRLTVV.

The chain employs TRBV7-2 and TRBJ1-2; no clear D. Per germline, CDR1 SGHTA and CDR2 FQGNSA. With 2 bases removed from V and 5 bases from J, the gap between germline ends came to 18 bases. This CDR3 region has 16 residues. CDR3 sequence: CASSLSEIWGGYGYTF. CDR3 nucleotide sequence: TGTGCCAGCAGCTTATCGGAAATCTGGGGAGGTTATGGCTACACCTTC.

This sequence joins TRBV6-5 and TRBJ1-5, with D unresolved. The ends were cut back, 6 bases at V and 0 bases at J, with 6 bases in the middle. Germline V gene data show CDR1 as MNHEY and CDR2 as SVGAGI. The CDR3 consists of 13 residues. CDR3 region: CASRQNSNQPQHF. The CDR3 DNA follows: TGTGCCAGCAGGCAGAATAGCAATCAGCCCCAGCATTTT.

V and J are TRBV7-2 and TRBJ2-7; the match to TRBD1 covers 10 bases. CDR3 length: 14 amino acids. Germline lookup yields CDR1 SGHTA and CDR2 FQGNSA. Trimming removed 5 bases from V and 6 bases from J; junction bases left unmatched: 7. CDR3 sequence (DNA): TGTGCCAGCAGCCTGGGGGGGACAGGGGCCGAGCAGTACTTC. This encodes CASSLGGTGAEQYF.

The chain links TRBV6-1 to TRBJ1-2; the D gene is possibly TRBD1 (5 bases). Germline CDR1 MNHNS, CDR2 SASEGT. The CDR3 covers 15 residues. Trimming removed 4 bases from V and 5 bases from J, with 17 bases in between. CDR3 sequence reads: CASSAQGSAGYGYTF. In DNA form, the CDR3 reads TGTGCCAGCAGTGCCCAGGGCTCAGCTGGGTATGGCTACACCTTC.

The rearrangement joins TRBV7-3 to TRBJ2-7; 8 bases align to TRBD1. This CDR3 has 14 amino acids. Germline V CDR1 and CDR2: SGHTA, FQGTGA. The junction had 8 bases not matched to a gene; V was cut back by 4 bases and J by 6 bases. This CDR3 reads CASSWDRSYREQYF. The CDR3 DNA reads TGTGCCAGCAGCTGGGACAGGAGTTATCGCGAGCAGTACTTC.

This chain links TRBV6-2 or TRBV6-3 with TRBJ2-3; tentatively, D is TRBD2 (5 bases). The CDR3 length is 16 residues. Trimming pared 0 bases from V and 5 bases from J, leaving 15 bases between. In germline, CDR1 is MNHEY, CDR2 SVGEGT. The CDR3 region is CASSYSAGGGIDTQYF. The CDR3 nucleotides read TGTGCCAGCAGTTACTCTGCTGGCGGAGGAATAGATACGCAGTATTTT.

The V and J genes are TRBV27 and TRBJ1-2; D gene uncertain. Trimming took 5 bases from V and 8 from J, leaving 15 bases between them. This CDR3 has 13 amino acids. The germline gives CDR1 MNHEY, CDR2 SMNVEV (reference sequence). CDR3 sequence: CASSPGFGGGYTF. CDR3 bases: TGTGCCAGCAGTCCCGGATTCGGAGGGGGCTACACCTTC.

The V and J genes are TRBV18 and TRBJ2-7, with 14 bases lining up with TRBD2. CDR3 length: 15 amino acids. The V and J ends lost 6 bases and 6 bases, in that order; junction bases with no gene match: 7. CDR1 and CDR2 (germline): KGHSH, LQKENI. The CDR3 region is CASSPTGTSGSEQYF. The CDR3 DNA sequence: TGTGCCAGCTCTCCAACCGGGACTAGCGGGAGCGAGCAGTACTTC.

V is TRBV28 and J is TRBJ1-1; no definite D call. The CDR3 extends over 12 amino acids. V was trimmed by 6 bases and J by 9 bases, leaving 14 bases between them. Germline assignment: CDR1 MDHEN and CDR2 SYDVKM. The CDR3 DNA reads TGTGCCAGCAGCAATCTGAGGGAGAAAGCTTTCTTT. It specifies CASSNLREKAFF.

This clone was seen a single time. The rearrangement joins TRBV5-4 to TRBJ2-2; 9 nucleotides line up with TRBD1. Germline V gives CDR1 SGHNT, CDR2 YYREEE (reference sequence). V lost 2 bases, J lost 1 base, and 3 bases stayed unmatched. The CDR3 consists of 16 residues. CDR3 nucleotide sequence: TGTGCCAGCAGCTTACCGGGACAGGGGAACACCGGGGAGCTGTTTTTT. This gives the protein CASSLPGQGNTGELFF.

The rearrangement links TRBV7-6 to TRBJ1-4, with 7 bases matching TRBD1. Trimming took 1 base from V and 8 from J; bases not matched to a gene: 4. CDR1 SGHVS and CDR2 FNYEAQ come from the germline V gene. The CDR3 has 14 amino acids. In DNA form, the CDR3 reads TGTGCCAGCAGCTTAGACAGGGGCAGGGAAAAACTGTTTTTT. Encoded protein: CASSLDRGREKLFF. Full variable domain (rest looked up from reference TRBV7-6 and TRBJ1-4): GAGVSQSPRYKVTKRGQDVALRCDPISGHVSLYWYRQALGQGPEFLTYFNYEAQQDKSGLPNDRFSAERPEGSISTLTIQRTEQRDSAMYRCASSLDRGREKLFFGSGTQLSVL.